This T cell receptor (beta chain) was found in a study of OX40 agonist ivuxolimab in advanced cancers. Turning to the study itself: Patients were treated with ivuxolimab, an agonistic anti-OX40 (CD134) antibody.

From germline, CDR1 is LNHDA and CDR2 SQIVND (reference sequence). V lost 2 bases to trimming and J lost 5 bases, with 16 bases between them. The CDR3 loop spans 16 amino acids. TCRdb's table, derived via immunoSEQ multiplex PCR, lists solely in-frame clones and lacks some. The table shows some 50,000 clones, with more than 75% occurring only once. This sequence originates from an adult with an advanced solid tumor such as melanoma, head and neck, liver or kidney cancer. This chain joins TRBV19 and TRBJ1-5; no clear D. Material: CD4+ or CD8+ T cells sorted from blood, obtained in a trial of the OX40 agonist ivuxolimab. CDR3 region: CASSISSGSTHQPQHF. The CDR3 DNA reads as TGTGCCAGTAGTATAAGCTCCGGCAGTACCCATCAGCCCCAGCATTTT.